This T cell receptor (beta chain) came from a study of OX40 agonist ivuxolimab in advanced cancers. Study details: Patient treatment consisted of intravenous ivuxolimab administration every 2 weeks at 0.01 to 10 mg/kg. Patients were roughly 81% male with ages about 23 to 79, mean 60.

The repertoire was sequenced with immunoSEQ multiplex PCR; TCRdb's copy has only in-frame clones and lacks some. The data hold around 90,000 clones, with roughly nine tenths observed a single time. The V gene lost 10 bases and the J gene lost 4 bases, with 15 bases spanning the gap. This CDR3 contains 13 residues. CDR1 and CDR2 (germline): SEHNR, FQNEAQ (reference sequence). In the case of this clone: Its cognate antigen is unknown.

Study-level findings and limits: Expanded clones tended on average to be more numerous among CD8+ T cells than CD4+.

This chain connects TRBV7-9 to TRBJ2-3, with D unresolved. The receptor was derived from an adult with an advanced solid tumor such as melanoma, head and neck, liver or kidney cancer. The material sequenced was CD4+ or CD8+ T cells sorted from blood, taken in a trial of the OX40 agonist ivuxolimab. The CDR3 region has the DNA TGTGCCACAAGAGAGGCACTTCCAGATACGCAGTATTTT. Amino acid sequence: CATREALPDTQYF.